This TCR beta chain was recorded in a study of T cell changes during pregnancy in multiple sclerosis. TCRdb's table, derived via immunoSEQ multiplex PCR, lists solely in-frame clones and lacks some. The table records about 100,000 clones, just over 90% of them present only once. Trimming removed 4 bases from V and 7 bases from J, with 9 bases in between. Germline V gene data show CDR1 as SGHTS and CDR2 as YDEGEE. CDR3 length: 12 residues. This TCR came from a female donor with multiple sclerosis, enrolled in a pregnancy study. V usage is TRBV5-8 and J usage is TRBJ1-5, with D tentatively TRBD1 (5 bases). Sample: peripheral blood, taken in the second trimester of pregnancy. CDR3 protein: CASSPRAQPQHF. DNA for the CDR3: TGTGCCAGCAGCCCCAGGGCCCAGCCCCAGCATTTT. The full variable domain, rest sourced from reference TRBV5-8 and TRBJ1-5, is EAGVTQSPTHLIKTRGQQATLRCSPISGHTSVYWYQQALGLGLQFLLWYDEGEERNRGNFPPRFSGRQFPNYSSELNVNALELEDSALYLCASSPRAQPQHFGDGTRLSIL.